Listed below are T cell receptor beta chains from one sample, sequenced in a study of T cell responses to AZD1222 COVID-19 vaccine. Measured with immunoSEQ multiplex PCR; TCRdb has only the in-frame clones, and not every one. The data contain about 130,000 clones, roughly 90% of them seen just once; the ten biggest clones take up more than 4%. The input for sequencing was peripheral blood, taken on day 0 of AZD1222 vaccination. All receptors derive from an adult in good health. Each CDR3 is given with its conserved first and last residue. A D gene is named only where the DNA matches it firmly. Clone size, where shown, is once, few, many, or a class for clones that have expanded.

CDR3 DNA,CDR3 protein,V gene,CDR3 length,D gene,J gene,clone size
TGTGCCAGTAATTCAACGCCTTTTGAGTTCTTC,CASNSTPFEFF,TRBV19,11,NA,TRBJ2-1,NA
TGCGCCAGCAGTTGGTCCGGGGTCCGGGGAAAACTGTTTTTT,CASSWSGVRGKLFF,TRBV23-1,14,NA,TRBJ1-4,once
TGTGCCAGCAGTTTACTCAGGGGGACCGGACAGGGCACAGATACGCAGTATTTT,CASSLLRGTGQGTDTQYF,TRBV28,18,TRBD1,TRBJ2-3,NA
TGTGCCAGCAGCTTAGGTTTCCTGCGACTAGCGGGCAGCACAGATACGCAGTATTTT,CASSLGFLRLAGSTDTQYF,TRBV7-9,19,TRBD2,TRBJ2-3,NA
TGTGCCAGCAGTGAAGAAAATGAAGCTTTCTTT,CASSEENEAFF,TRBV6-1,11,NA,TRBJ1-1,NA
TGTGCCAGCAGCCGAGGAGGGTCTGGGGCCAACGTCCTGACTTTC,CASSRGGSGANVLTF,TRBV11-3,15,NA,TRBJ2-6,NA
TGTGCCAGCAGCTTGGGGGTTCGTGAGACGCAGTATTTT,CASSLGVRETQYF,TRBV7-2,13,NA,TRBJ2-3,once
TGTGCCAGCCCAAGGGAGGGTTGGATATACGAGCAGTACTTC,CASPREGWIYEQYF,TRBV27,14,TRBD2,TRBJ2-7,NA
TGTGCCAGCAGCCCCCAGCCGGGACTCACCACAGATACGCAGTATTTT,CASSPQPGLTTDTQYF,TRBV7-2,16,NA,TRBJ2-3,once
TGTGCCAGCAGCCTTATCGTCGGGAAGAACACTGAAGCTTTCTTT,CASSLIVGKNTEAFF,TRBV7-9,15,NA,TRBJ1-1,NA
TGCGCCAGCAGCTCCATGACGGCAAACTATGGCTACACCTTC,CASSSMTANYGYTF,TRBV5-1,14,NA,TRBJ1-2,NA
TGTGCCAGCAGCACAGACAGGGGTTCACCCCTCCACTTT,CASSTDRGSPLHF,TRBV7-3,13,TRBD1,TRBJ1-6,NA
TGTGCCAGCGGGCGGGGGCTAGGATCACCCCTCCACTTT,CASGRGLGSPLHF,TRBV5-8,13,NA,TRBJ1-6,few
TGTGCCAGCAGCCGTAGCGGGGGGGCCGGTTCAGAGCAGTACTTC,CASSRSGGAGSEQYF,TRBV7-2,15,TRBD2,TRBJ2-7,NA
TGTGCCAGCAGCCCTCAAGGATCTATGGGTGGCTACACCTTC,CASSPQGSMGGYTF,TRBV7-6,14,NA,TRBJ1-2,few
TGTGCCAGCAGCTTAAGTGGCCCTGGGCAGCCCCAGCATTTT,CASSLSGPGQPQHF,TRBV7-3,14,NA,TRBJ1-5,NA
TGTGCCAGCAGTTACTCAAGGTACTACGAGCAGTACTTC,CASSYSRYYEQYF,TRBV6-2/TRBV6-3,13,NA,TRBJ2-7,NA
TGTGCCAGCAGCCCGGGGGGGCAGAGGAATCAGCCCCAGCATTTT,CASSPGGQRNQPQHF,TRBV7-2,15,NA,TRBJ1-5,NA
TGTGCCTGGAGTGTGGGTTCCGGGCGTAGGACTGAAGCTTTCTTT,CAWSVGSGRRTEAFF,TRBV30,15,NA,TRBJ1-1,once
TGTGCCAGCGGTCCCCCGGGGTCGCCCCAGCATTTT,CASGPPGSPQHF,TRBV6-5,12,NA,TRBJ1-5,NA
TGTGCCAGCAGTCCCCGCCCGGACATTTATCTTATCAATTCACCCCTCCACTTT,CASSPRPDIYLINSPLHF,TRBV28,18,NA,TRBJ1-6,NA
TGCGCCAGCAGCCAAGGTATCGGGTCCTACGAGCAGTACTTC,CASSQGIGSYEQYF,TRBV4-1,14,NA,TRBJ2-7,NA
TGTGCCAGCAGTTTATACGTTGGCAATCAGCCCCAGCATTTT,CASSLYVGNQPQHF,TRBV28,14,NA,TRBJ1-5,NA
TGTGCCAGCAGCTCGCGGGGCGGGATGAACACTGAAGCTTTCTTT,CASSSRGGMNTEAFF,TRBV3-1/TRBV3-2,15,NA,TRBJ1-1,NA
TGCGCCAGCAGTCGAGGGGGGACACAGGGCTCAGATACGCAGTATTTT,CASSRGGTQGSDTQYF,TRBV5-1,16,NA,TRBJ2-3,NA
TGTGCCAGCTCTCCCGACTACAACAATGAGCAGTTCTTC,CASSPDYNNEQFF,TRBV6-5,13,NA,TRBJ2-1,NA
TGTGCCAGTTCCATCAGGCGGGAGGCGCATGAGCAGTTCTTC,CASSIRREAHEQFF,TRBV28,14,TRBD2,TRBJ2-1,NA